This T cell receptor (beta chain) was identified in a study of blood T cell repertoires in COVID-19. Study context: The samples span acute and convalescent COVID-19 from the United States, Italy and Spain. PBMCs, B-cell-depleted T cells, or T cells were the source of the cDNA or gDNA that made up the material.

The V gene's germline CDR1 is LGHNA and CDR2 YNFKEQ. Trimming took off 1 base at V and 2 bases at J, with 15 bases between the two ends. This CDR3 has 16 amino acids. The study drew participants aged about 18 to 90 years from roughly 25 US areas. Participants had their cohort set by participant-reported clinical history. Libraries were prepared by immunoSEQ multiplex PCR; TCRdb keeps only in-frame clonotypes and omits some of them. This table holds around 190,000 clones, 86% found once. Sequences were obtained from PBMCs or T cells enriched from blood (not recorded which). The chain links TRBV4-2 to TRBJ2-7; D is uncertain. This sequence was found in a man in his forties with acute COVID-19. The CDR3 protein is CASSQVRSSQTYEQYF. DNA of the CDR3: TGTGCCAGCAGCCAAGTAAGGAGTAGTCAAACCTACGAGCAGTACTTC.